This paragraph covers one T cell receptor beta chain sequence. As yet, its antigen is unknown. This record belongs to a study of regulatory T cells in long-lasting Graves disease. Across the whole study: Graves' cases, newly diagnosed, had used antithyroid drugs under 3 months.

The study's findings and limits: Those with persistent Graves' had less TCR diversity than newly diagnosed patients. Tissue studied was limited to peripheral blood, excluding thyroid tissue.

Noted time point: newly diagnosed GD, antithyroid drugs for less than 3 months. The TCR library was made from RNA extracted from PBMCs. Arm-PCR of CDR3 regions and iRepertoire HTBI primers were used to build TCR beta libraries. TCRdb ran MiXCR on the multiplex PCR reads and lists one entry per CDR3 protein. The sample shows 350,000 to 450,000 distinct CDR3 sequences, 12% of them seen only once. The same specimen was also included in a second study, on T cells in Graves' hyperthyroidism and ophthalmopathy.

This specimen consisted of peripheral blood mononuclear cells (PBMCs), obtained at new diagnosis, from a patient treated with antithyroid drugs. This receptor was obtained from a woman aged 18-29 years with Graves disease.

CDR3 bases: TGTGCCAGCAGTTTATTTGCAGCGGACAATGAGCAGTTCTTC. Residues: CASSLFAADNEQFF. The V gene is TRBV27, the J gene TRBJ2-1; a weak D match, TRBD2 (5 bases). The germline gives CDR1 MNHEY, CDR2 SMNVEV (reference sequence). The CDR3 has 14 amino acids. Between the trimmed V and J ends, which lost 1 base and 5 bases, there was a span of 9 bases.